Each of the 23 T cell receptor beta chains below was sequenced from the same sample in a study of beta chain features in type 1 diabetes. Study findings and constraints: Significant though moderate, a shortening of TCRB CDR3s appeared in all four CD4+ subsets of Type 1 diabetes patients.

The investigators reverse transcribed all of the isolated RNA, so they sequenced expressed TCRB transcripts. Profiling relied on immunoSEQ multiplex PCR, and the TCRdb table lists in-frame clones only, not all of them. This table has fewer than 350,000 clones, over 12% appearing once. These receptors have no known antigen. The sample taken for sequencing was naive CD4+ T cells from blood. These receptors originate from a man aged 18 to 29 with type 1 diabetes.

The genes are TRBV18 and TRBJ1-2, with D uncertain. Looked up from germline, CDR1 is KGHSH and CDR2 is LQKENI. The CDR3 sequence is 12 residues long. Trimming took 6 bases from V and 4 from J, leaving 9 bases between them. CDR3 sequence: CASSLDIYGYTF. The CDR3 region has the DNA TGTGCCAGCTCCCTCGACATCTATGGCTACACCTTC. Complete variable domain (other parts from reference TRBV18 and TRBJ1-2): NAGVMQNPRHLVRRRGQEARLRCSPMKGHSHVYWYRQLPEEGLKFMVYLQKENIIDESGMPKERFSAEFPKEGPSILRIQQVVRGDSAAYFCASSLDIYGYTFGSGTRLTVV.

This clone was detected a few times. For the CDR3, the DNA is TGTGCCAGCAGTTTTCCCCCACACAGTTGGGAGAGCTCCTACGAGCAGTACTTC. Translation gives CASSFPPHSWESSYEQYF. The genes are TRBV28 and TRBJ2-7; D is possibly TRBD2 (5 bases). Germline CDR1 is MDHEN and CDR2 is SYDVKM. V was pared by 3 bases and J by 0 bases, with 21 bases between. There are 18 residues in the CDR3.

The chain links TRBV15 to TRBJ2-5; D may be TRBD2 (6 bases). The germline V and J ends were trimmed by 5 bases and 1 base, with 8 bases remaining between them. The length of the CDR3 is 13 residues. The V gene's germline CDR1 is LNHNV and CDR2 YYDKDF (reference sequence). For the CDR3, the DNA is TGTGCCACCAGCCGGGACTTCCAAGAGACCCAGTACTTC. Protein product: CATSRDFQETQYF.

The V gene is TRBV7-9, the J gene TRBJ2-3; 8 positions agree with TRBD2. In germline, CDR1 is SEHNR, CDR2 FQNEAQ (reference sequence). After removal of 3 bases from V and 0 bases from J, the junction contained 8 bases not matched to a gene. The CDR3 consists of 17 residues. CDR3 coding DNA: TGTGCCAGCAGCTTTGATGGACTAGCTATTAGCACAGATACGCAGTATTTT. This translates into CASSFDGLAISTDTQYF.

This clone was detected a few times. The chain employs TRBV27 and TRBJ1-1; the D gene is possibly TRBD1 (6 bases). This CDR3 has 16 residues. Germline V gene lookup returns CDR1 MNHEY and CDR2 SMNVEV (reference sequence). V lost 7 bases, J lost 0 bases, and 18 bases lay in between. The CDR3 here is CASKWGGGAMNTEAFF. In nucleotides, the CDR3 is TGTGCCAGCAAATGGGGTGGGGGGGCGATGAACACTGAAGCTTTCTTT.

This clone appeared a few times. The chain employs TRBV5-4 and TRBJ2-7; 10 bases match TRBD2. The ends lost 0 bases at V and 2 bases at J; junction bases unmatched: 11. The CDR3 consists of 18 residues. The germline gives CDR1 SGHNT, CDR2 YYREEE (reference sequence). CDR3 coding DNA: TGTGCCAGCAGCTTGGTTCGGACCACTAGCGGGACACCCTACGAGCAGTACTTC. This encodes CASSLVRTTSGTPYEQYF.

This clone has more than one count but fewer than ten. The chain uses TRBV7-8 and TRBJ2-5, with 7 bases aligning to TRBD2. The V and J ends lost 5 bases and 4 bases, in that order; junction bases with no gene match: 13. This CDR3 is built from 16 residues. Germline CDR1 SGHVS, CDR2 FQNEAQ. The chain's CDR3 is CASSKPRGLGRETQYF. The CDR3 DNA reads as TGTGCCAGCAGCAAACCGCGGGGGTTAGGAAGAGAGACCCAGTACTTC. The full variable domain, in which reference TRBV7-8 and TRBJ2-5 provide the parts outside the CDR3, is GAGVSQSPRYKVAKRGQDVALRCDPISGHVSLFWYQQALGQGPEFLTYFQNEAQLDKSGLPSDRFFAERPEGSVSTLKIQRTQQEDSAVYLCASSKPRGLGRETQYFGPGTRLLVL.

The rearrangement uses TRBV30 and TRBJ2-1; TRBD1 is a possible D gene (8 bases). Germline CDR1 GTSNPN, CDR2 SVGIG (reference sequence). Between the trimmed V and J ends, which lost 4 bases and 4 bases, there was a span of 17 bases. This CDR3 has 15 residues. The CDR3: CAWTIGQGLYNEQFF. CDR3 sequence (DNA): TGTGCCTGGACCATCGGACAGGGACTATACAATGAGCAGTTCTTC.

This clone came up a few times. This sample includes further DNA sequences coding for the same CDR3. The chain has TRBV5-1 and TRBJ2-1; 12 bases align to TRBD2. Trimming took 3 bases from V and 6 from J; bases not matched to a gene: 1. Germline V gene lookup returns CDR1 SGHRS and CDR2 YFSETQ. CDR3 length equals 14 residues. CDR3: CASSSGLAGNEQFF. In nucleotides, the CDR3 is TGCGCCAGCAGCTCGGGACTAGCGGGCAATGAGCAGTTCTTC. Using reference TRBV5-1 and TRBJ2-1 for the parts outside the CDR3, the full variable domain is KAGVTQTPRYLIKTRGQQVTLSCSPISGHRSVSWYQQTPGQGLQFLFEYFSETQRNKGNFPGRFSGRQFSNSRSEMNVSTLELGDSALYLCASSSGLAGNEQFFGPGTRLTVL.

This clone was found a few times. The chain carries TRBV5-1 and TRBJ2-1, with 10 bases identical to TRBD2. Per germline, CDR1 SGHRS and CDR2 YFSETQ. The CDR3 totals 16 residues. With 0 bases clipped from V and 3 bases from J, the junction kept 3 bases outside the gene matches. The chain's CDR3 is CASSLAPSGGYNEQFF. CDR3 nucleotide sequence: TGCGCCAGCAGCTTGGCCCCTAGCGGGGGCTACAATGAGCAGTTCTTC.

The chain joins TRBV28 to TRBJ1-5; D is perhaps TRBD1 (6 bases). Per the germline V gene, CDR1 is MDHEN and CDR2 is SYDVKM. Between the trimmed V and J ends, which lost 5 bases and 5 bases, there was a span of 13 bases. The CDR3 length is 14 residues. CDR3 loop: CASSLDRPDQPQHF. Here the CDR3 DNA reads TGTGCCAGCAGTCTCGACAGGCCAGATCAGCCCCAGCATTTT.

V is TRBV7-9 and J is TRBJ2-1; D ambiguous. CDR1 and CDR2 from the germline V gene are SEHNR and FQNEAQ (reference sequence). V dropped 2 bases and J dropped 7 bases, with 9 bases sitting between them. The CDR3 runs to 13 residues. CDR3 sequence: CASSLQAANEQFF. The CDR3 nucleotides read TGTGCCAGCAGCTTACAGGCCGCGAATGAGCAGTTCTTC. The variable domain in full, completed from reference TRBV7-9 and TRBJ2-1, reads DTGVSQNPRHKITKRGQNVTFRCDPISEHNRLYWYRQTLGQGPEFLTYFQNEAQLEKSRLLSDRFSAERPKGSFSTLEIQRTEQGDSAMYLCASSLQAANEQFFGPGTRLTVL.

The chain employs TRBV28 and TRBJ2-5; TRBD1 agrees at 8 bases. The CDR3 runs to 15 residues. Losses at the gene ends were 1 base for V and 12 bases for J; bases not matched to a gene: 13. Per the germline V gene, CDR1 is MDHEN and CDR2 is SYDVKM. CDR3 in DNA: TGTGCCAGCAGTTTATCCCCGGCCCCGGACAGGGATAAGTACTTC. Protein product: CASSLSPAPDRDKYF.

This clone appeared a few times. J is TRBJ2-1 and V is TRBV5-6; TRBD1 matches at 9 bases. V lost 2 bases to trimming and J lost 4 bases; unmatched junction nucleotides: 4. CDR1 and CDR2 from the germline V gene are SGHDT and YYEEEE. The length of the CDR3 is 15 residues. The CDR3 protein is CASSLGQGWYNEQFF. In DNA, the CDR3 is TGTGCCAGCAGCTTAGGACAGGGGTGGTACAATGAGCAGTTCTTC.

This chain joins TRBV7-9 and TRBJ2-7; D may be TRBD2 (5 bases). V was trimmed by 3 bases and J by 7 bases, leaving 13 bases between them. This CDR3 has 13 amino acids. Germline V lookup: CDR1 SEHNR, CDR2 FQNEAQ (reference sequence). The CDR3 reads CASSFSQSGEQYF. For the CDR3, the DNA is TGTGCCAGCAGCTTTTCTCAATCGGGGGAGCAGTACTTC.

This clone was seen only a few times. DNA of the CDR3: TGTGCCAGCAGACAGGGGACGAATGAGCAGTTCTTC. Translating gives CASRQGTNEQFF. The chain couples TRBV25-1 to TRBJ2-1, with TRBD1 matching 7 bases. The junction had 3 bases not matched to a gene; V was cut back by 6 bases and J by 7 bases. The CDR3 length is 12 residues. Per germline, CDR1 MGHDK and CDR2 SYGVNS.

This clone was picked up a small number of times. The gene calls are TRBV6-5 and TRBJ1-1, with 7 bases identical to TRBD1. There are 13 residues in the CDR3. Germline CDR1 MNHEY, CDR2 SVGAGI. The junction had 8 bases not matched to a gene; V was cut back by 10 bases and J by 3 bases. The DNA for the CDR3 is TGTGCCACCCGCAGGGGGTCCCACACTGAAGCTTTCTTT. Translated: CATRRGSHTEAFF.

The chain combines TRBV28 with TRBJ2-1; the D is unclear. Germline CDR1 and CDR2: MDHEN and SYDVKM. The ends were cut back, 2 bases at V and 6 bases at J, with 8 bases in the middle. The CDR3 length is 13 residues. The CDR3 region is CASSLSPSNEQFF. The DNA of the CDR3 is TGTGCCAGCAGTTTAAGCCCTAGCAATGAGCAGTTCTTC.

This chain connects TRBV7-4 to TRBJ2-1; TRBD2 is a possible D gene (6 bases). V was pared by 7 bases and J by 10 bases, with 17 bases between. The CDR3 has 13 residues. Per the germline V gene, CDR1 is SGHVT and CDR2 is SQSDAQ. The CDR3 nucleotides read TGTGCCAGCAACCTCGGTTCGGGGGACGAGCAGTTCTTC. Translation: CASNLGSGDEQFF.

V and J are TRBV7-2 and TRBJ1-1; D might be TRBD1 (5 bases). V dropped 2 bases and J dropped 11 bases, with 12 bases sitting between them. This CDR3 is built from 12 residues. From germline, CDR1 is SGHTA and CDR2 FQGNSA. Here the CDR3 reads CASSLYGASAFF. The CDR3 bases are TGTGCCAGCAGCTTATATGGGGCGTCGGCTTTCTTT.

This clone came up a few times. The V call is TRBV19, the J call TRBJ2-6; TRBD1 matches at 10 bases. From germline, CDR1 is LNHDA and CDR2 SQIVND (reference sequence). CDR3 size: 16 residues. J lost 0 bases, V lost 5 bases, and 1 base had no gene match. The CDR3 loop reads CASSDRGHSGANVLTF. DNA of the CDR3: TGTGCCAGTAGTGACAGGGGGCACTCTGGGGCCAACGTCCTGACTTTC.

The rearrangement uses TRBV7-9 and TRBJ1-5; 10 bases fit TRBD1. CDR1 is SEHNR and CDR2 is FQNEAQ in the germline V gene (reference sequence). V was clipped by 4 bases and J by 4 bases; unmatched bases: 4. This CDR3 contains 15 residues. The CDR3 nucleotides read TGTGCCAGCAGCTCCGGGACAGGGGTAAATCAGCCCCAGCATTTT. Encoded protein: CASSSGTGVNQPQHF.

This clone has only a few counts. This chain connects TRBV5-1 to TRBJ2-2; tentative D call: TRBD1 (5 bases). Germline V CDR1 and CDR2: SGHRS, YFSETQ. V was clipped by 0 bases and J by 5 bases, with 11 bases between them. The CDR3 runs 15 residues. The CDR3 is CASSLVAGLTGELFF. The CDR3 DNA follows: TGCGCCAGCAGCTTGGTGGCAGGGCTTACCGGGGAGCTGTTTTTT.